This T cell receptor beta chain is drawn from a study of OX40 agonist ivuxolimab in advanced cancers. This clone has just one count. The CDR3 contains 13 residues. V lost 4 bases, J lost 10 bases, and 8 bases stayed unmatched. Germline V gives CDR1 SGHTA, CDR2 FQGNSA. Some clones are missing from TCRdb's copy, which holds only in-frame ones; the method was immunoSEQ multiplex PCR. The sample shows some 30,000 clones, about four fifths of them seen only once. The chain combines TRBV7-2 with TRBJ1-1; TRBD1 matches 8 bases. This specimen was CD4+ or CD8+ T cells sorted from blood, taken in a trial of the OX40 agonist ivuxolimab. This receptor was obtained from an adult with an advanced solid tumor such as melanoma, head and neck, liver or kidney cancer. This CDR3 reads CASSSSGGWGAFF. DNA for the CDR3: TGTGCCAGCAGCTCCTCAGGGGGCTGGGGAGCTTTCTTT.